The clone carrying this T cell receptor (beta chain) showed up just a few times. The antigen remains unidentified. The data are from a study of T cells after yellow fever vaccination. On the study more broadly: Preparation of the low-cell-number fractions used SMART-Seq v4 Ultra Low Input. Whole-study findings and limits: The study noted that FACS-sorted repertoires could contain abundant clonotypes contaminating from the bulk population.

UMIs and a universal primer site were added when TCR cDNA was made by 5'RACE template switching. Via MiXCR, TCRdb re-called the 5' RACE reads, giving one row per CDR3 protein. This table has 600,000 to 750,000 distinct CDR3 sequences, 10% to 15% appearing once. This CDR3 region has 15 residues. Germline V lookup: CDR1 DFQATT, CDR2 SNEGSKA (reference sequence). The germline V and J ends were trimmed by 0 bases and 6 bases, with 18 bases remaining between them. This receptor was taken from a man aged 30 to 39 who received the YFV17D yellow fever vaccine. Source: PBMCs, taken on the day of the yellow fever booster vaccination. This rearrangement joins TRBV20-1 to TRBJ2-7, with D perhaps TRBD1 or TRBD2 (5 bases each). CDR3 sequence (DNA): TGCAGTGCTAGAGACCCCGCTCGAGGGGCTAGCGAGCAGTACTTC. Translated, it gives CSARDPARGASEQYF.